These T cell receptor beta chains were read from a single sample in a study of blood T cell repertoires in COVID-19. The data were produced by immunoSEQ multiplex PCR, yet TCRdb's version contains in-frame clones alone and is incomplete. The sample carries about 80,000 clones, about 80% recorded once. The sample comprised peripheral blood. These receptors were obtained from a man between 45 and 60 years old with active or convalescent COVID-19. Each CDR3 is given without its conserved first and last residue.

cdr3_aa v_call
ASSWAPGQGSYEQY TRBV5-8
ASSPSDGHSTTGELF TRBV14
ASSLTGWLGRTGELF TRBV7-2
ASSPSLAGTGDTQY TRBV7-2
ASSGGANTQY TRBV3-1/TRBV3-2
ASSFRQGAEAF TRBV5-4
ASSSQTTAGGNTIY TRBV11-2
ASSYEVHGSYEQY TRBV6-5
ASSPLTSGGADTQY TRBV5-1
ARSGQGNTGELF TRBV7-2
ASHASGGTDTQY TRBV18
ASSQVWFGSSYNSPLH TRBV3-1/TRBV3-2
ASNAYPGTSGAREQF TRBV9
ASSLEPGLYEQY TRBV5-6
ASSSGHPYEQY TRBV13
AWSVRQLRTEAF TRBV30
ASSTGGFTQY TRBV19
ASSPAGRDTEAF TRBV18
ASIGDRGPQSGNTIY TRBV19
ASSGTKEREQY TRBV19
ASSPRLAGGMEQY TRBV4-1
ASRSQGAPEAF TRBV19
ASSRLDQPQH TRBV7-2
ASSKSGGADTQY TRBV19
ASSQDHRGRGQPQH TRBV3-1/TRBV3-2
AGGRDRGTGELF TRBV2
ASSHLSTEAF TRBV3-1/TRBV3-2
ASSLERGTEAF TRBV7-7
ASRLATGELF TRBV5-1
SAGQGETQY TRBV20-1
ASRGGETYEQY TRBV6-6
ASSQSTGRGGYT TRBV4-3
ASSLAASGGHGYT TRBV7-2
ASSLDGVNEKLF TRBV5-1
ASSYGGAGQSDTQY TRBV6-5
ASSLDGGVGETQY TRBV11-2
ATSRDRTQYNEQF TRBV15
AWSQREPYEQY TRBV30